A selection of T cell receptor beta chains follows, all from one sample in a study of cytomegalovirus exposure and HLA in healthy donors. Libraries were prepared by immunoSEQ multiplex PCR; TCRdb keeps only in-frame clonotypes and omits some of them. The table lists 94,000 or so clones, about 70% of them singletons, with approximately 8.2% in the top ten. The sequencing sample was made of PBMCs. These TCRs come from a man between 60 and 75 years old in good health and CMV-seronegative. The CDR3 runs from the conserved cysteine through the conserved F or W. A D gene is named only where the DNA matches it firmly. Expanded clones get a size class; other rows say once, few or many, or leave the size out.

D	J	size	V	DNA	CDR3
NA	TRBJ2-2	NA	TRBV9	TGTGCCAGCAGCGTAGCCCCTAGAAACACCGGGGAGCTGTTTTTT	CASSVAPRNTGELFF
NA	TRBJ1-5	NA	TRBV27	TGTGCCAGCAGTGGCGAGCCCCGCGGGGATCAGCCCCAGCATTTT	CASSGEPRGDQPQHF
NA	TRBJ2-7	few	TRBV29-1	TGCAGCGTTGGCTCTGAACTCAACTACGAGCAGTACTTC	CSVGSELNYEQYF
NA	TRBJ2-1	NA	TRBV29-1	TGCAGCGGGGCCGGGCAGGGGACCTACAATGAGCAGTTCTTC	CSGAGQGTYNEQFF
NA	TRBJ2-2	NA	TRBV19	TGTGCCAGTAGTACAGGGGCCCTTTGGACCGGGGAGCTGTTTTTT	CASSTGALWTGELFF
TRBD1	TRBJ2-7	NA	TRBV7-8	TGTGCCAGCAGCTTACGGGCGGGACAGGGTTTCTACGAGCAGTACTTC	CASSLRAGQGFYEQYF
TRBD1	TRBJ1-2	NA	TRBV2	TGTGCCAGCAATACAAGGACAGGGGCAGAAGATGGCTACACCTTC	CASNTRTGAEDGYTF
NA	TRBJ1-3	NA	TRBV7-2	TGTGCCAGCAGCTTAAATACGGGACACTCTGGAAACACCATATATTTT	CASSLNTGHSGNTIYF
TRBD1	TRBJ1-1	few	TRBV11-3	TGTGCCAGCAGCCAACAGGGGGACACTGAAGCTTTCTTT	CASSQQGDTEAFF
NA	TRBJ2-3	NA	TRBV7-2	TGTGCCAGCAGCTTCCGGGGAAGCACAGATACGCAGTATTTT	CASSFRGSTDTQYF
NA	TRBJ1-1	NA	TRBV4-3	TGCGCCAGCAGCCCAACAGGGCGATCGAACACTGAAGCTTTCTTT	CASSPTGRSNTEAFF
NA	TRBJ1-2	NA	TRBV5-1	TGCGCCAGCAGCGCCCAAGCTGAGCAAGAATATGGCTACACCTTC	CASSAQAEQEYGYTF
NA	TRBJ1-2	NA	TRBV5-1	TGCGCCAGCAGCTTGACTCTCAGAAGCGCTTCCTATGGCTACACCTTC	CASSLTLRSASYGYTF
TRBD2	TRBJ2-1	once	TRBV29-1	TGCAGCGTGCGCCCCGGGACTAGCGGGAGCAATGAGCAGTTCTTC	CSVRPGTSGSNEQFF
NA	TRBJ2-3	NA	TRBV7-9	TGTGCCAGCAGCGATGACAGGTTTAGCACAGATACGCAGTATTTT	CASSDDRFSTDTQYF
NA	TRBJ2-3	few	TRBV9	TGTGCCAGCAGCGTAGGGGGCGGCTTGGCAGATACGCAGTATTTT	CASSVGGGLADTQYF
TRBD2	TRBJ2-7	NA	TRBV6-1	TGTGCCAGCAGTGAGCCGGCGGGTCGGGGGGCCTACGAGCAGTACTTC	CASSEPAGRGAYEQYF
NA	TRBJ2-7	NA	TRBV5-1	TGCGCCAGCAGCTCGGGCGGGGCTAGTGGAGTCTTCTACGAGCAGTACTTC	CASSSGGASGVFYEQYF
TRBD1	TRBJ2-4	NA	TRBV18	TGTGCCAGCTCTCTCGGGACAGATCTAGCCAAAAACATTCAGTACTTC	CASSLGTDLAKNIQYF
TRBD2	TRBJ2-1	few	TRBV2	TGTGCCAGCCGGGAGGGTTGGGGCAATGAGCAGTTCTTC	CASREGWGNEQFF
NA	TRBJ2-7	few	TRBV5-8	TGTGCCAGCAGGGCCGGCAGGGTTTGGAGGGGCGAGCAGTACTTC	CASRAGRVWRGEQYF
NA	TRBJ2-5	NA	TRBV29-1	TGCAGCGTTGAATGGGGCCGACAAGAGACCCAGTACTTC	CSVEWGRQETQYF
NA	TRBJ2-3	NA	TRBV15	TGTGCCACCAGCAGAGATTCCACTAGCGATACGCAGTATTTT	CATSRDSTSDTQYF
NA	TRBJ1-6	once	TRBV7-2	TGTGCCAGCATCACCCAATCGACGGGAAATTCACCCCTCCACTTT	CASITQSTGNSPLHF
TRBD2	TRBJ2-7	NA	TRBV5-1	TGCGCCAGCAGCTTGGAAGCGGGGGTCGAGCAGTACTTC	CASSLEAGVEQYF
TRBD2	TRBJ2-5	few	TRBV5-1	TGCGCCAGCAGCTCTATGACTAGCGGGGATGGCTCCCAAGAGACCCAGTACTTC	CASSSMTSGDGSQETQYF
NA	TRBJ2-7	NA	TRBV10-3	TGTGCCATCAGTGAGCTGCAGGGGTTTGGCGAGCAGTACTTC	CAISELQGFGEQYF
NA	TRBJ1-1	NA	TRBV5-1	TGCGCCAGCAGCTTGTTGGGGAGTGGTGGCAGGACCACGAGTTCGAACACTGAAGCTTTCTTT	CASSLLGSGGRTTSSNTEAFF
TRBD1	TRBJ2-7	medium-sized	TRBV25-1	TGTGCCAGCAGTGACCCCTCGGGACAGGGGGCGAACGAGCAGTACTTC	CASSDPSGQGANEQYF
NA	TRBJ1-5	few	TRBV2	TGTGCCAGCAGGGGAACAGGGAGCCAGCCCCAGCATTTT	CASRGTGSQPQHF
NA	TRBJ2-1	NA	TRBV6-6	TGTGCCAGCAGTGGAGGATTGGAGCAGTTCTTC	CASSGGLEQFF
NA	TRBJ2-7	NA	TRBV10-3	TGTGCCATCAGTGATTTTGTCAGTCTCTCCTACGAGCAGTACTTC	CAISDFVSLSYEQYF
NA	TRBJ2-3	NA	TRBV11-3	TGTGCCAGCAGTAGAGGGAGCACAGATACGCAGTATTTT	CASSRGSTDTQYF
TRBD2	TRBJ2-7	NA	TRBV2	TGTGCCAGCAGTGAAGTCTTTACCGGGACTAGGACCATCTACGAGCAGTACTTC	CASSEVFTGTRTIYEQYF
NA	TRBJ2-2	NA	TRBV12-1	TGTGCCAGCAGCTTTAGCCCGAACACCGGGGAGCTGTTTTTT	CASSFSPNTGELFF
NA	TRBJ2-7	NA	TRBV30	TGTGCCTGGAGTGCCGGGTGGGAGCAGTACTTC	CAWSAGWEQYF
NA	TRBJ2-5	NA	TRBV6-5	TGTGCCAGCAGTTACTCGTTAGGGAGAGAGACCCAGTACTTC	CASSYSLGRETQYF
NA	TRBJ2-7	NA	TRBV10-1	TGCGCCAGCAGTGAGGAACAGGGCTACGAGCAGTACTTC	CASSEEQGYEQYF
NA	TRBJ2-3	NA	TRBV6-5	TGTGCCAGCAGTTACCGGGAAGCGGGTCAGGAGTATTTT	CASSYREAGQEYF
NA	TRBJ1-3	NA	TRBV19	TGTGCCAGTAGTACCGGGGGGGGAGCTGGAAACACCATATATTTT	CASSTGGGAGNTIYF
NA	TRBJ1-4	NA	TRBV4-3	TGCGCCAGCAGCCCCGAGGTCCGAGGGCAAAAACTGTTTTTT	CASSPEVRGQKLFF
TRBD1	TRBJ2-3	NA	TRBV19	TGTGCCAGTAGGCTGGGACAGTGGGATACAGATACGCAGTATTTT	CASRLGQWDTDTQYF
TRBD1	TRBJ2-7	NA	TRBV28	TGTGCCAGCAGTAGCCCCGCCGGGACAGAGAGCTCCTACGAGCAGTACTTC	CASSSPAGTESSYEQYF
NA	TRBJ2-1	once	TRBV25-1	TGTGCCAGCAGTGTGGCCTTCTACAATGAGCAGTTCTTC	CASSVAFYNEQFF
NA	TRBJ2-7	NA	TRBV28	TGTGCCAGCACCTCGAGGGCCCTCGGCGAGCAGTACTTC	CASTSRALGEQYF
NA	TRBJ1-5	NA	TRBV11-2	TGTGCCAGCAGCTCTCTAGCAGGGGTTGGTCAGCCCCAGCATTTT	CASSSLAGVGQPQHF